A selection of T cell receptor beta chains follows, all from one sample in a study of early T cells in non-severe SARS-CoV-2 infection. TCRdb reanalysed the 5' RACE reads using MiXCR and keeps one entry per CDR3 protein. The sample carries tens of thousands of distinct CDR3 sequences, more than 7% recorded once. The sample in question was whole blood, obtained at baseline. The receptors come from an adult who was a healthcare worker with PCR-confirmed SARS-CoV-2 infection or an uninfected control (not recorded which). Both conserved end residues are part of each CDR3. Each record gives: V gene, clone size, J gene, D gene, CDR3 DNA, CDR3 protein. A D gene is named only where the DNA matches it firmly. Clone size is shown for a subset of rows, as once, few, many or a class of expanded clone.

v_gene: TRBV27
abundance: many
j_gene: TRBJ2-3
d_gene: .
CDR3nt: TGTGCCAGCAGTTTAAGAGAGGGTTGGGATACGCAGTATTTT
CDR3aa: CASSLREGWDTQYF

v_gene: TRBV6-4
abundance: few
j_gene: TRBJ2-5
d_gene: .
CDR3nt: TGTGCCAGCAGTGAGGTTGTTGAGGTCGGAGAGACCCAGTACTTC
CDR3aa: CASSEVVEVGETQYF

v_gene: TRBV7-9
abundance: medium-sized
j_gene: TRBJ2-5
d_gene: .
CDR3nt: TGTGCCAGCAGCCAATGGGGTCCCGGAGAGACCCAGTACTTC
CDR3aa: CASSQWGPGETQYF

v_gene: TRBV6-2/TRBV6-3
abundance: few
j_gene: TRBJ2-3
d_gene: .
CDR3nt: TGTGCCAGCAGTTACAGGCAGGGAAGAGATACGCAGTATTTT
CDR3aa: CASSYRQGRDTQYF

v_gene: TRBV3-1
abundance: few
j_gene: TRBJ1-1
d_gene: .
CDR3nt: TGTGCCAGCAGCACCCGGGACACGAACACTGAAGCTTTCTTT
CDR3aa: CASSTRDTNTEAFF

v_gene: TRBV11-2
abundance: .
j_gene: TRBJ2-5
d_gene: .
CDR3nt: TGTGCCAGCAGCTTAGAACGGGAGACCCAGTACTTC
CDR3aa: CASSLERETQYF

v_gene: TRBV2
abundance: many
j_gene: TRBJ2-1
d_gene: TRBD2
CDR3nt: TGTGCCAGCAGTGAGGATGTTAGCGGGAGTACGGGCAATGAGCAGTTCTTC
CDR3aa: CASSEDVSGSTGNEQFF

v_gene: TRBV25-1
abundance: many
j_gene: TRBJ2-1
d_gene: .
CDR3nt: TGTGCCAGCAGTGAACGATACAATGAGCAGTTCTTC
CDR3aa: CASSERYNEQFF

v_gene: TRBV5-1
abundance: many
j_gene: TRBJ1-2
d_gene: TRBD1
CDR3nt: TGCGCCAGCAGCTTGGATGGCAGGGGGCAGGGCTACACCTTC
CDR3aa: CASSLDGRGQGYTF

v_gene: TRBV5-1
abundance: many
j_gene: TRBJ2-1
d_gene: TRBD2
CDR3nt: TGCGCCAGCAGCTTCAGCGGGAGCCCCTTGAGCTCCTACAATGAGCAGTTCTTC
CDR3aa: CASSFSGSPLSSYNEQFF

v_gene: TRBV5-1
abundance: .
j_gene: TRBJ1-1
d_gene: TRBD1
CDR3nt: TGCGCCAGCAGCACTGGGACAGGGGCTAACATGAACACTGAAGCTTTCTTT
CDR3aa: CASSTGTGANMNTEAFF

v_gene: TRBV3-1
abundance: .
j_gene: TRBJ2-5
d_gene: TRBD2
CDR3nt: TGTGCCAGCAGCCATGCCTCCGGGACTAGCAGAGAGACCCAGTACTTC
CDR3aa: CASSHASGTSRETQYF

v_gene: TRBV7-9
abundance: few
j_gene: TRBJ2-1
d_gene: .
CDR3nt: TGTGCCAGCAGCCCCGACCGGAATGAGCAGTTCTTC
CDR3aa: CASSPDRNEQFF

v_gene: TRBV30
abundance: many
j_gene: TRBJ2-1
d_gene: .
CDR3nt: TGTGCCTGGGTCCAAGCCGTAGGCAATGAGCAGTTCTTC
CDR3aa: CAWVQAVGNEQFF

v_gene: TRBV12-3/TRBV12-4
abundance: .
j_gene: TRBJ2-1
d_gene: .
CDR3nt: TGTGCCAGCAGCGCGGGCTACAATGAGCAGTTCTTC
CDR3aa: CASSAGYNEQFF

v_gene: TRBV12-5
abundance: few
j_gene: TRBJ2-7
d_gene: .
CDR3nt: TGTGCTAGTGGTCCTCGTCAGGGGATATACGAGCAGTACTTC
CDR3aa: CASGPRQGIYEQYF

v_gene: TRBV20-1
abundance: few
j_gene: TRBJ2-5
d_gene: .
CDR3nt: TGCAGTGCTAGAGATTTTCTGGCCGGTCAAGAGACCCAGTACTTC
CDR3aa: CSARDFLAGQETQYF

v_gene: TRBV11-2
abundance: many
j_gene: TRBJ2-7
d_gene: .
CDR3nt: TGTGCCAGCAGCTTAGCGTCGGAGCAGTACTTC
CDR3aa: CASSLASEQYF

v_gene: TRBV21-1
abundance: many
j_gene: TRBJ2-1
d_gene: .
CDR3nt: TGTGCCAGCAGATCTGACAGCTACAATGAGCAGTTCTTC
CDR3aa: CASRSDSYNEQFF

v_gene: TRBV7-2
abundance: few
j_gene: TRBJ2-1
d_gene: TRBD2
CDR3nt: TGTGCCAGCAGCCACTCCGGGACTAGCCCGTTCTTC
CDR3aa: CASSHSGTSPFF

v_gene: TRBV4-1
abundance: many
j_gene: TRBJ1-1
d_gene: .
CDR3nt: TGCGCCAGCAGCCATAGCGGACTCTACACTGAAGCTTTCTTT
CDR3aa: CASSHSGLYTEAFF

v_gene: TRBV11-2
abundance: .
j_gene: TRBJ1-3
d_gene: .
CDR3nt: TGTGCCAGCAGCCCGAAAGGGGGGGTCTACTCTGGAAACACCATATATTTT
CDR3aa: CASSPKGGVYSGNTIYF

v_gene: TRBV20-1
abundance: few
j_gene: TRBJ2-1
d_gene: TRBD2
CDR3nt: TGCAGTGGGCTAGCGGACTACAATGAGCAGTTCTTC
CDR3aa: CSGLADYNEQFF

v_gene: TRBV20-1
abundance: .
j_gene: TRBJ2-3
d_gene: TRBD2
CDR3nt: TGCAGTGCTAGAGATAGCAGGGGTAGCGGGAGGAACACAGATACGCAGTATTTT
CDR3aa: CSARDSRGSGRNTDTQYF

v_gene: TRBV2
abundance: .
j_gene: TRBJ2-4
d_gene: .
CDR3nt: TGTGCCAGCAGTTTGGATGAGAACATTCAGTACTTC
CDR3aa: CASSLDENIQYF

v_gene: TRBV9
abundance: .
j_gene: TRBJ2-5
d_gene: TRBD2
CDR3nt: TGTGCCAGCAGCACGGGACTAGCGGTGGGGGAGACCCAGTACTTC
CDR3aa: CASSTGLAVGETQYF

v_gene: TRBV2
abundance: many
j_gene: TRBJ2-4
d_gene: .
CDR3nt: TGTGCCAGCAAGGATGGGAACCAAAACATTCAGTACTTC
CDR3aa: CASKDGNQNIQYF

v_gene: TRBV12-3/TRBV12-4
abundance: many
j_gene: TRBJ1-1
d_gene: .
CDR3nt: TGTGCCAGCAGGTCGGCTATGGGGAACACTGAAGCTTTCTTT
CDR3aa: CASRSAMGNTEAFF

v_gene: TRBV29-1
abundance: many
j_gene: TRBJ1-4
d_gene: TRBD1
CDR3nt: TGCAGCGTCGAGGACAGGGGCGCGGGGGAAAAACTGTTTTTT
CDR3aa: CSVEDRGAGEKLFF

v_gene: TRBV5-1
abundance: .
j_gene: TRBJ2-3
d_gene: .
CDR3nt: TGCGCCAGCAGCTTGGAAGTCCCAGATACGCAGTATTTT
CDR3aa: CASSLEVPDTQYF